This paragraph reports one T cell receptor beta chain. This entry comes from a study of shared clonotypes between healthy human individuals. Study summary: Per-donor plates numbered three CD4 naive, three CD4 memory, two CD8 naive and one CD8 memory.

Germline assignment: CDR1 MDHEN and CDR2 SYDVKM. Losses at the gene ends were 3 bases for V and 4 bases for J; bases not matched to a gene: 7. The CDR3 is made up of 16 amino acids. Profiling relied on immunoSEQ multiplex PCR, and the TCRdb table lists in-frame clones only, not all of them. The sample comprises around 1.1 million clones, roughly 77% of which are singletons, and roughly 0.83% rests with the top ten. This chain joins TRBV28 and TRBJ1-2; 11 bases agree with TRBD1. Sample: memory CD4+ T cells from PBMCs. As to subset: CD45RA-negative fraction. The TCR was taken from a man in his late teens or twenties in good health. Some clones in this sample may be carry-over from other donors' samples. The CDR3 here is CASSLDRGRLIYGYTF. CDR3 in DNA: TGTGCCAGCAGTTTGGACAGGGGGCGCCTCATCTATGGCTACACCTTC.